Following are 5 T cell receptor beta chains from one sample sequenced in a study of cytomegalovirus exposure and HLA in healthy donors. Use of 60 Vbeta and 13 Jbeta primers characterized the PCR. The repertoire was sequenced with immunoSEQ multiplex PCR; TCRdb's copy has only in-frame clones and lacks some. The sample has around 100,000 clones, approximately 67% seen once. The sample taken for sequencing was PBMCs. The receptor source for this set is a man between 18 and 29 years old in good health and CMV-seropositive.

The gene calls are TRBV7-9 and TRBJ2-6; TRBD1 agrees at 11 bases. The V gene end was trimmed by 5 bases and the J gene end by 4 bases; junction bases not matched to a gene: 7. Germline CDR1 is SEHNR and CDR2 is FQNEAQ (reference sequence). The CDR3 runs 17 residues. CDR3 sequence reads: CASSPRDRGNGANVLTF. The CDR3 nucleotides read TGTGCCAGCAGCCCACGGGACAGGGGGAACGGGGCCAACGTCCTGACTTTC.

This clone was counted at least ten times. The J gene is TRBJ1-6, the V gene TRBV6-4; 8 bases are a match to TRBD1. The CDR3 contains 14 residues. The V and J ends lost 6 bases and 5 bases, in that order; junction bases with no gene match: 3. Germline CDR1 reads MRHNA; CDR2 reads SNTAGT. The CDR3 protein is CASSSTGDNSPLHF. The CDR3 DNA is TGTGCCAGCAGCTCGACAGGGGATAATTCACCCCTCCACTTT.

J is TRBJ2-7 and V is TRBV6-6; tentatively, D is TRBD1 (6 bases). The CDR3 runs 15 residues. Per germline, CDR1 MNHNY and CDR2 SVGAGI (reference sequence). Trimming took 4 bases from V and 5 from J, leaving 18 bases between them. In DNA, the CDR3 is TGTGCCAGCAGTTCGGCGGAATGGGGACATAACGAGCAGTACGTC. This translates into CASSSAEWGHNEQYV.

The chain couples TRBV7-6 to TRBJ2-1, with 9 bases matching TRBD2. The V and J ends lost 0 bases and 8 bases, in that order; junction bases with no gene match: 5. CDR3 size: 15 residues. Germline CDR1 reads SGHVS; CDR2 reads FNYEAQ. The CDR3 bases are TGTGCCAGCAGCTTAGCATATAGCGGGGGCGATGAGCAGTTCTTC. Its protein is CASSLAYSGGDEQFF.

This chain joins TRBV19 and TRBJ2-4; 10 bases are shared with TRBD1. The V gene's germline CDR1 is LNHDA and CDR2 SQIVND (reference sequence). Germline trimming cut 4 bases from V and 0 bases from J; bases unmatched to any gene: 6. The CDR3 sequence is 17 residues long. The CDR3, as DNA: TGTGCCAGTAGTAGCGGGACAGGGGCGTTAGCCAAAAACATTCAGTACTTC. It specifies CASSSGTGALAKNIQYF.